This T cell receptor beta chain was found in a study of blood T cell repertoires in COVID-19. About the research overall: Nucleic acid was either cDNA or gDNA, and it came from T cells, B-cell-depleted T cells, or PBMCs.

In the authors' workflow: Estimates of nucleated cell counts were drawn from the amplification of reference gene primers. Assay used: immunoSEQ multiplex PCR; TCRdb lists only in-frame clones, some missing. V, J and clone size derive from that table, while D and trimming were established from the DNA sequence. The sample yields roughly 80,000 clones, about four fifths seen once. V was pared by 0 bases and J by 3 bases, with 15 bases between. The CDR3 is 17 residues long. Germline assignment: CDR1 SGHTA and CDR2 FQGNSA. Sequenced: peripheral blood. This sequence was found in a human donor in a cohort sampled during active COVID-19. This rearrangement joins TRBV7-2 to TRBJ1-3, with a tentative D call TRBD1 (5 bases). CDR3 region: CASSLAPGGRGGNTIYF. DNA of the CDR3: TGTGCCAGCAGCTTAGCGCCGGGAGGGAGGGGTGGAAACACCATATATTTT.